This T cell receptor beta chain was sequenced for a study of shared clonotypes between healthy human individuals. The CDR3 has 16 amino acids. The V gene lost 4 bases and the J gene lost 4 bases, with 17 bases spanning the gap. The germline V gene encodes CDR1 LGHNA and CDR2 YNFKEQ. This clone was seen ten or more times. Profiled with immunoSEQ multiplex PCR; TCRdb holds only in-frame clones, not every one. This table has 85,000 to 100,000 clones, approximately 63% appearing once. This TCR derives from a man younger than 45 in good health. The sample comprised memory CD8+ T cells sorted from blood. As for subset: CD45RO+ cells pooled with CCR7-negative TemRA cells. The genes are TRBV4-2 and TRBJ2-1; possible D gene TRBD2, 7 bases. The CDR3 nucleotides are TGTGCCAGCAGCCCCAGTCGGGGGGACAAATACAATGAGCAGTTCTTC. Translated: CASSPSRGDKYNEQFF.